The rows below give T cell receptor beta chains drawn from one sample of a study of radiotherapy plus CTLA-4 blockade in lung cancer. Method: immunoSEQ multiplex PCR; TCRdb's copy keeps in-frame clones and lacks some. The sample records more than 75,000 clones, about four fifths being singletons. The sample consisted of peripheral blood, taken from a patient treated with radiotherapy plus ipilimumab. The receptors derive from a human donor with non-small cell lung cancer that progressed on radiotherapy plus ipilimumab. Both conserved end residues are part of each CDR3. The D gene is left open where the match is weak. Expanded clones are given a class, and other clones once, few, many or no size at all.

v_gene	len	d_gene	j_gene	abundance	CDR3aa	CDR3nt
TRBV10-3	14	TRBD1	TRBJ2-2	-	CAIRGTGGTGELFF	TGTGCCATACGAGGGACAGGAGGCACCGGGGAGCTGTTTTTT
TRBV4-1	16	-	TRBJ1-3	-	CASSQPRTDSGNTIYF	TGCGCCAGCAGCCAACCCCGGACAGACTCTGGAAACACCATATATTTT
TRBV27	14	TRBD2	TRBJ2-1	-	CASRSLAGPNEQFF	TGTGCCAGCAGATCCCTAGCGGGTCCAAATGAGCAGTTCTTC
TRBV7-3	16	TRBD2	TRBJ2-2	-	CASSLKQLAIGGELFF	TGTGCCAGCAGCTTAAAACAACTAGCGATTGGCGGGGAGCTGTTTTTT
TRBV7-6	15	-	TRBJ2-5	few	CASSQSGTNQETQYF	TGTGCCAGCAGCCAGAGCGGGACAAACCAAGAGACCCAGTACTTC
TRBV6-5	15	-	TRBJ2-2	few	CASSYKPSNTGELFF	TGTGCCAGCAGTTACAAGCCCTCGAACACCGGGGAGCTGTTTTTT
TRBV27	13	-	TRBJ2-3	-	CASSLASTDTQYF	TGTGCCAGCAGTTTAGCTAGCACAGATACGCAGTATTTT
TRBV19	16	TRBD1	TRBJ1-1	-	CASSMSGTGGYTEAFF	TGTGCCAGTAGTATGTCCGGGACAGGGGGTTACACTGAAGCTTTCTTT
TRBV27	12	-	TRBJ1-5	-	CASSFPGEPQHF	TGTGCCAGCAGTTTTCCGGGGGAGCCCCAGCATTTT
TRBV10-3	14	-	TRBJ1-3	few	CATHGAGTGNTIYF	TGTGCCACCCATGGTGCGGGGACCGGAAACACCATATATTTT
TRBV19	12	-	TRBJ2-1	-	CASKDFYNEQFF	TGTGCCAGTAAGGACTTTTACAATGAGCAGTTCTTC
TRBV4-1	17	-	TRBJ1-2	-	CASSPLGAQGTNYGYTF	TGCGCCAGCAGCCCTTTGGGGGCCCAGGGGACTAACTATGGCTACACCTTC
TRBV28	11	-	TRBJ1-1	-	CASTSETSAFF	TGTGCCAGCACTTCTGAGACGTCAGCTTTCTTT
TRBV6-1	14	-	TRBJ1-3	-	CASTKGGRGNTIYF	TGTGCCAGCACAAAGGGGGGTCGTGGAAACACCATATATTTT
TRBV10-3	14	TRBD1	TRBJ1-1	-	CAIKEGQGNTEAFF	TGTGCCATCAAGGAGGGACAGGGGAACACTGAAGCTTTCTTT
TRBV5-4	16	TRBD2	TRBJ2-7	-	CASSSGLAGGLYEQYF	TGTGCCAGCAGCTCTGGACTAGCGGGAGGTTTGTACGAGCAGTACTTC
TRBV18	15	TRBD1	TRBJ2-7	few	CASSPPGQGPYEQYF	TGTGCCAGCTCTCCCCCGGGACAGGGACCTTACGAGCAGTACTTC
TRBV19	12	-	TRBJ1-2	few	CASRRSNYGYTF	TGTGCCAGTCGGAGGTCAAACTATGGCTACACCTTC
TRBV28	12	-	TRBJ2-3	-	CASSPLIGTQYF	TGTGCCAGCAGTCCTTTGATAGGTACGCAGTATTTT
TRBV5-1	15	TRBD1	TRBJ1-2	-	CASSKNPGQGDGYTF	TGCGCCAGCAGCAAAAATCCGGGACAGGGGGATGGCTACACCTTC
TRBV7-2	13	-	TRBJ2-5	-	CASSLGGGETQYF	TGTGCCAGCAGCTTAGGTGGAGGAGAGACCCAGTACTTC
TRBV6-6	16	-	TRBJ1-1	once	CASSYSSPGRNTEAFF	TGTGCCAGCAGTTACTCGTCCCCAGGGAGGAACACTGAAGCTTTCTTT
TRBV18	16	-	TRBJ1-1	once	CASSRAAGGMNTEAFF	TGTGCCAGCTCACGGGCGGCAGGCGGCATGAACACTGAAGCTTTCTTT
TRBV6-5	15	TRBD1	TRBJ1-4	-	CASSKQGATNEKLFF	TGTGCCAGCAGTAAGCAGGGGGCTACTAATGAAAAACTGTTTTTT
TRBV6-5	15	TRBD2	TRBJ2-7	few	CASSGRATGGYEQYF	TGTGCCAGTAGCGGGAGGGCCACTGGGGGCTACGAGCAGTACTTC
TRBV10-2	12	-	TRBJ1-5	-	CASTEGNQPQHF	TGCGCCAGCACCGAGGGGAATCAGCCCCAGCATTTT
TRBV28	15	-	TRBJ1-5	-	CASSLLGEKNQPQHF	TGTGCCAGCAGTTTATTGGGGGAGAAGAATCAGCCCCAGCATTTT
TRBV6-1	15	-	TRBJ2-3	-	CASSEMGSPTDTQYF	TGTGCCAGCAGTGAAATGGGGTCACCCACAGATACGCAGTATTTT
TRBV19	16	TRBD2	TRBJ2-7	-	CASSLEGLAGIYEQYF	TGTGCCAGTAGTCTTGAGGGACTAGCGGGGATCTACGAGCAGTACTTC
TRBV14	13	-	TRBJ1-1	-	CASSPSRGAEAFF	TGTGCCAGCAGCCCCTCCAGGGGCGCTGAAGCTTTCTTT
TRBV29-1	12	-	TRBJ1-1	-	CSVEIFGAEAFF	TGCAGCGTTGAAATCTTTGGCGCTGAAGCTTTCTTT
TRBV7-2	13	-	TRBJ1-3	-	CASSLSLGNTIYF	TGTGCCAGCAGCTTATCTCTGGGAAACACCATATATTTT
TRBV28	14	-	TRBJ2-7	-	CASSPYIRDYEQYF	TGTGCCAGCAGTCCATACATCAGGGACTACGAGCAGTACTTC